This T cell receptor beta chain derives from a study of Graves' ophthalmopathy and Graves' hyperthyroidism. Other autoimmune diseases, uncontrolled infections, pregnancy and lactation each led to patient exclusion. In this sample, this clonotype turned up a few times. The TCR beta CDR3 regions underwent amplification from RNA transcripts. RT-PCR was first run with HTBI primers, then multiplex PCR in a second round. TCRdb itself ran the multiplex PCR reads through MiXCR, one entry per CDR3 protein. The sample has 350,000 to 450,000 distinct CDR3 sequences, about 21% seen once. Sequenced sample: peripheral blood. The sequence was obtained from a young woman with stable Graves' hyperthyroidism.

The CDR3 reads CASSKGGQGAIGTEAFF. The CDR3, as DNA: TGTGCCAGCAGCAAAGGGGGACAGGGGGCTATCGGCACTGAAGCTTTCTTT. The rearrangement uses TRBV6-1 and TRBJ1-1; 12 bases agree with TRBD1. The J segment lost 4 bases and the V segment lost 6 bases, leaving 12 bases of the junction unmatched. Germline CDR1 MNHNS, CDR2 SASEGT. This CDR3 has 17 residues.